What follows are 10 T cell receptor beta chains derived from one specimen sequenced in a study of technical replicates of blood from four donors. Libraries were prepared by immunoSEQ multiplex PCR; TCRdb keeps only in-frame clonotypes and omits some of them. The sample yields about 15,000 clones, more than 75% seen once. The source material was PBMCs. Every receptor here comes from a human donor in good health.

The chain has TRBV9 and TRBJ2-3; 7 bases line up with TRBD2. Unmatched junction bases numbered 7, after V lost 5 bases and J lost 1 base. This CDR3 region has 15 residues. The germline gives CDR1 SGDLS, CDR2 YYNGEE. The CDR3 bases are TGTGCCAGCAGTGCAGGACTAGTGCGCACAGATACGCAGTATTTT. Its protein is CASSAGLVRTDTQYF.

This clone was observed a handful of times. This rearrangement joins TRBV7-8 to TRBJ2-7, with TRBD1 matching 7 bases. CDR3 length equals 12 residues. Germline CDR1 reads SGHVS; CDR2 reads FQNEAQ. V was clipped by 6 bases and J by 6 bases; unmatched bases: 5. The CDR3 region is CASRGRGPEQYF. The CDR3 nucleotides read TGTGCCAGCAGAGGAAGGGGGCCCGAGCAGTACTTC.

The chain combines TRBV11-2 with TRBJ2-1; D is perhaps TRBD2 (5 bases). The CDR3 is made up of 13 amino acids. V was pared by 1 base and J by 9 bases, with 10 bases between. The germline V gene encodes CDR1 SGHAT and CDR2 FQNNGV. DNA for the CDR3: TGTGCCAGCAGCTTAGTTACGGGGAGTGAGCAGTTCTTC. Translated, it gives CASSLVTGSEQFF.

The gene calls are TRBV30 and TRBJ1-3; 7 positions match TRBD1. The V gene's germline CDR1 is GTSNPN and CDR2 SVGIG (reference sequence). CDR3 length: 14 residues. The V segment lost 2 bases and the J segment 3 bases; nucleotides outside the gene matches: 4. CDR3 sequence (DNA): TGTGCCTGGAGTAAGGGGGCATATGGAAACACCATATATTTT. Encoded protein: CAWSKGAYGNTIYF.

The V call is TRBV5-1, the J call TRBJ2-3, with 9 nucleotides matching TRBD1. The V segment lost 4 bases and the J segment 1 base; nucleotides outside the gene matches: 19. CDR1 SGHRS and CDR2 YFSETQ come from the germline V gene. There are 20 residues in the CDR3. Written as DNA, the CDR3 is TGCGCCAGCAGCCCAAAAACAGGGGGCTTAAGCATTTTGGGCACAGATACGCAGTATTTT. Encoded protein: CASSPKTGGLSILGTDTQYF.

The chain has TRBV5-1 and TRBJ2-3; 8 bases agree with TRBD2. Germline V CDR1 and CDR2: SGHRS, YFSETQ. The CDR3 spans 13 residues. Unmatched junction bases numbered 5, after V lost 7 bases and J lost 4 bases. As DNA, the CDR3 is TGCGCCAGCTCCCGGGGGGGGGCAGATACGCAGTATTTT. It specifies CASSRGGADTQYF.

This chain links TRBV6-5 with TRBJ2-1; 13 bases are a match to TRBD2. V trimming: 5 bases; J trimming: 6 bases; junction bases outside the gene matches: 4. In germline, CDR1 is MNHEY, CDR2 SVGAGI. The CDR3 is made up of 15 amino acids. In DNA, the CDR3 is TGTGCCAGCAGTACCGGGACTAGCGGGGTCAATGAGCAGTTCTTC. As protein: CASSTGTSGVNEQFF.

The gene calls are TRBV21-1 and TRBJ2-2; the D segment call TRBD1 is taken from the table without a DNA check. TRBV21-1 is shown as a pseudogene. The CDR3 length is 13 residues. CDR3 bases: TGTGCCAGCAGCAAAGAGGGGGCCGGGGAGCTGTTTTTT. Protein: CASSKEGAGELFF.

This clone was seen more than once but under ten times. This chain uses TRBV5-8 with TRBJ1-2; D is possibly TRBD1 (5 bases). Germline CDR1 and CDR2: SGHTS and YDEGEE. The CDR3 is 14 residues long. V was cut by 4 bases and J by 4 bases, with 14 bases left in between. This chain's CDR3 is CASSRDSSGYGYTF. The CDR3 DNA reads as TGTGCCAGCAGCAGAGACAGTAGTGGCTATGGCTACACCTTC.

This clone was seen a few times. CDR3: CASSLGVRLAKFSYEQYF. DNA of the CDR3: TGTGCCAGCAGCTTAGGCGTTAGGCTAGCGAAATTCTCCTACGAGCAGTACTTC. This rearrangement joins TRBV11-2 to TRBJ2-7; D perhaps matches TRBD2 (6 bases). Germline values: CDR1 SGHAT, CDR2 FQNNGV. The CDR3 is 18 amino acids. The V gene lost 1 base and the J gene lost 0 bases, with 19 bases spanning the gap.